The following is a T cell receptor (beta chain) sequence with its context. The sample belongs to a study of blood T cell repertoires in COVID-19. On the study more broadly: The samples span acute and convalescent COVID-19 from the United States, Italy and Spain. The analysed material was cDNA or gDNA that came from T cells, B-cell-depleted T cells, or PBMCs.

The V and J ends lost 1 base and 2 bases, in that order; junction bases with no gene match: 11. Germline V lookup: CDR1 MGHRA, CDR2 YSYEKL. The CDR3 has 17 residues. Authors' data handling: Quantification of nucleated cells was approximated via reference gene primer amplification. This table comes from immunoSEQ multiplex PCR, and its TCRdb copy is limited to in-frame clones, with some not included. D and trimming come from the DNA, and the V and J calls and clone size come from that table. The repertoire consists of about 76,000 clones, with about 81% occurring once and the leading ten covering approximately 25%.

The sequencing sample was made of peripheral blood. The rearrangement joins TRBV4-1 to TRBJ2-7; the match to TRBD1 covers 7 bases. The clonotype originates from a human donor in a cohort sampled during active COVID-19. For the CDR3, the DNA is TGCGCCAGCAGCCAAGGGGAAACAGGGGTTATTGCCTACGAGCAGTACTTC. It is translated as CASSQGETGVIAYEQYF.